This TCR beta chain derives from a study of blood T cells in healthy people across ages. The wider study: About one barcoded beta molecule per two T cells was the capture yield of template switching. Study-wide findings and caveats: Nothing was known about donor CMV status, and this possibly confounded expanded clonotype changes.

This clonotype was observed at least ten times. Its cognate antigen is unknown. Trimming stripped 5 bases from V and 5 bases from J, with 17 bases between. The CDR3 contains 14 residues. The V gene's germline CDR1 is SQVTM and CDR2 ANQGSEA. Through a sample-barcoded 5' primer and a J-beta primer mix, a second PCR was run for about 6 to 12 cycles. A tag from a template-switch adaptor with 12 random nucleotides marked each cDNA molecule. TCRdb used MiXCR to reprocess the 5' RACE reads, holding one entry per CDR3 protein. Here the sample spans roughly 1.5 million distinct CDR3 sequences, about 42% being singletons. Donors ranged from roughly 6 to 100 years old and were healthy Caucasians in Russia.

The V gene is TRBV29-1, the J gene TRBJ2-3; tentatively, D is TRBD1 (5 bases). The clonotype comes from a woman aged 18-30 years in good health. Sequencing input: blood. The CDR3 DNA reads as TGCAGCGTTCAGGGAAAAGTCAAAGTAGATACGCAGTATTTT. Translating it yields CSVQGKVKVDTQYF.